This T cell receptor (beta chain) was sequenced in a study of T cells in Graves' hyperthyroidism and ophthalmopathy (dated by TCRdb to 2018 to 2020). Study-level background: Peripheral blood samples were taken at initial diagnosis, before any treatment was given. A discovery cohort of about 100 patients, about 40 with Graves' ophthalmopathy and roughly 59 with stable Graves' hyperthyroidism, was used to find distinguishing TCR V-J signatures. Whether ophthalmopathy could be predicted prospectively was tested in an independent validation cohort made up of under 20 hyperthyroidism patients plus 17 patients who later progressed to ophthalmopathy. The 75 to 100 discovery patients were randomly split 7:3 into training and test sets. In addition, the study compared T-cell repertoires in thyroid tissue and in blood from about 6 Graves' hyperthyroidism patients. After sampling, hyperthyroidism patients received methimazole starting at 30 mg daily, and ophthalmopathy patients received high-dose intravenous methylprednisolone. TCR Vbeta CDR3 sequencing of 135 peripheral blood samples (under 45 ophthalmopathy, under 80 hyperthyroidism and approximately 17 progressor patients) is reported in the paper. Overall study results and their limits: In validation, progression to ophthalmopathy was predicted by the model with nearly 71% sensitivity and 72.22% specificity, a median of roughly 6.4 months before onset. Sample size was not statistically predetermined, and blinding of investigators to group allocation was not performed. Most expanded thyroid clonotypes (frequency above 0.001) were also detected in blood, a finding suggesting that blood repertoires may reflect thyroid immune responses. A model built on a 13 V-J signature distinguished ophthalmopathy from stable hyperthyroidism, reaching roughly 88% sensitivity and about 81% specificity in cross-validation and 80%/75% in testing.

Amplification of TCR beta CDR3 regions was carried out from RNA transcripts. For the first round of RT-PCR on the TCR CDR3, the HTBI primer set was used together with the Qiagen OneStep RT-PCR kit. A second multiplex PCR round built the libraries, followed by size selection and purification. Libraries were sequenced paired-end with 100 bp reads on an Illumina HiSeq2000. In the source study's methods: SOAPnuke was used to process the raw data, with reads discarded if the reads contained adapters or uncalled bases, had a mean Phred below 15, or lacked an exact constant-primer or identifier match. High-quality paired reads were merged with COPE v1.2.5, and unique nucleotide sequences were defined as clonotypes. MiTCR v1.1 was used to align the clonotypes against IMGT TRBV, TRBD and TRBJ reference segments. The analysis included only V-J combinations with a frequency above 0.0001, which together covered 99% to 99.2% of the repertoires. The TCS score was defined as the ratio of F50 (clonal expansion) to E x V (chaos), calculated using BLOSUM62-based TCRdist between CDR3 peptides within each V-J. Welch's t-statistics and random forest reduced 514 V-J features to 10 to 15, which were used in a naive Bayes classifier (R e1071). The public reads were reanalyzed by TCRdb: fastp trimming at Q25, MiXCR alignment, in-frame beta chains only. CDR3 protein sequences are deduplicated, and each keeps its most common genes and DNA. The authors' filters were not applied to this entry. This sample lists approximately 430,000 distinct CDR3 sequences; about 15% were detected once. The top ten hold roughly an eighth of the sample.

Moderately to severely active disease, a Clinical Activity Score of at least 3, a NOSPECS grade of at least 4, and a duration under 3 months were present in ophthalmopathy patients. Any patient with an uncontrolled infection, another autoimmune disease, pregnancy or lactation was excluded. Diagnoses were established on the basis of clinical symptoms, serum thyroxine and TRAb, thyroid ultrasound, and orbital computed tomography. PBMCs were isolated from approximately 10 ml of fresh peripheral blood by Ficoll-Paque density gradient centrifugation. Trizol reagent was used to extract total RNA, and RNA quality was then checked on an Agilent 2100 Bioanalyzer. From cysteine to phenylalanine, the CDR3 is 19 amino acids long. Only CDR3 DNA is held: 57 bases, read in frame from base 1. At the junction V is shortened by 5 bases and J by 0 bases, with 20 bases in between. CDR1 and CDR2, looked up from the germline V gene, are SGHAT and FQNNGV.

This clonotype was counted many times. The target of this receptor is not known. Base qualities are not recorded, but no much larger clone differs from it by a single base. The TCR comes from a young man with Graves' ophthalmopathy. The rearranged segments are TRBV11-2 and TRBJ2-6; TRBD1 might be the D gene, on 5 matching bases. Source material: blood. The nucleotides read TGTGCCAGCAGCATCCCCTGGGGCACCAGGGCCTCTGGGGCCAACGTCCTGACTTTC. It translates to CASSIPWGTRASGANVLTF.